Below are 12 T cell receptor beta chains sequenced from a single sample in a study of CD8 T cells in Susac syndrome. Random hexamers were used to reverse transcribe the RNA input (roughly 0.5 to 1 ug). One entry per CDR3 protein results from TCRdb running MiXCR on the immunoSEQ multiplex PCR reads. In the table there are 200,000 to 300,000 distinct CDR3 sequences, roughly 95% of which are singletons. Material: CD4+ T cells from PBMCs. The origin of the receptors is a human donor with multiple sclerosis.

This chain uses TRBV3-1 with TRBJ2-1, with 9 bases that match TRBD2. In germline, CDR1 is LGHDT, CDR2 YNNKEL (reference sequence). After removal of 3 bases from V and 9 bases from J, the junction contained 3 bases not matched to a gene. There are 13 residues in the CDR3. The CDR3 region is CASSQDSGGEQFF. Written as DNA, the CDR3 is TGTGCCAGCAGCCAGGATAGCGGGGGTGAGCAGTTCTTC.

The genes are TRBV9 and TRBJ2-3, with D unresolved. Trimming left V 5 bases short and J 3 bases short, with 16 bases between. CDR3 size: 15 residues. Germline assignment: CDR1 SGDLS and CDR2 YYNGEE. CDR3 protein: CASSVDPVGTDTQYF. The CDR3 coding sequence is TGTGCCAGCAGTGTGGACCCCGTGGGAACAGATACGCAGTATTTT.

The genes are TRBV5-1 and TRBJ2-3; D perhaps matches TRBD1 (6 bases). Germline CDR1 reads SGHRS; CDR2 reads YFSETQ. This CDR3 comprises 14 residues. Trimming removed 4 bases at V and 2 bases at J, with 11 bases between. The CDR3 loop is CASSVGHSTDTQYF. In nucleotides, the CDR3 is TGCGCCAGCAGCGTGGGACACTCCACAGATACGCAGTATTTT.

The chain employs TRBV27 and TRBJ1-6; the D is unclear. CDR1 is MNHEY, CDR2 SMNVEV, per germline (reference sequence). This CDR3 has 14 residues. V was pared by 7 bases and J by 7 bases, with 14 bases between. CDR3 protein: CASKDWQENSPLHF. The CDR3 coding sequence is TGTGCCAGCAAGGATTGGCAGGAGAATTCACCCCTCCACTTT.

The chain combines TRBV7-9 with TRBJ2-3, with 8 bases matching TRBD2. Per the germline V gene, CDR1 is SEHNR and CDR2 is FQNEAQ (reference sequence). This CDR3 is built from 16 residues. Trimming took 5 bases from V and 1 from J; bases not matched to a gene: 8. CDR3 loop: CASSIWPLAGTDTQYF. The CDR3 DNA is TGTGCCAGCAGCATATGGCCACTAGCGGGCACAGATACGCAGTATTTT.

The chain carries TRBV27 and TRBJ2-6; D could derive from TRBD1 or TRBD2 (5 bases each). Germline CDR1 MNHEY, CDR2 SMNVEV (reference sequence). V was shortened by 3 bases and J by 0 bases, with 6 bases between the two germline ends. There are 15 residues in the CDR3. The CDR3 DNA is TGTGCCAGCAGTTTGAGGGGCTCTGGGGCCAACGTCCTGACTTTC. Protein sequence: CASSLRGSGANVLTF.

The chain is built from TRBV20-1 and TRBJ2-5; D is undetermined. The CDR3 spans 14 residues. The germline gives CDR1 DFQATT, CDR2 SNEGSKA (reference sequence). Trimming took 5 bases from V and 2 from J, leaving 15 bases between them. The CDR3 DNA reads as TGCAGTGCTCCCAGGAGACACTCTCAAGAGACCCAGTACTTC. Protein sequence: CSAPRRHSQETQYF.

V usage is TRBV30 and J usage is TRBJ1-1; D unresolved. Germline lookup yields CDR1 GTSNPN and CDR2 SVGIG (reference sequence). V was pared by 4 bases and J by 1 base, with 7 bases between. The CDR3 runs 12 residues. For the CDR3, the DNA is TGTGCCTGGACACACCAGAACACTGAAGCTTTCTTT. Translation: CAWTHQNTEAFF.

The chain uses TRBV10-3 and TRBJ2-3; 11 bases fit TRBD1. From germline, CDR1 is ENHRY and CDR2 SYGVKD. The CDR3 loop spans 20 amino acids. The junction had 11 bases not matched to a gene; V was cut back by 0 bases and J by 0 bases. This CDR3 is CAISESRTGGGSASTDTQYF. In DNA, the CDR3 is TGTGCCATCAGTGAGTCTAGGACAGGGGGCGGTAGCGCCAGCACAGATACGCAGTATTTT.

The chain employs TRBV2 and TRBJ2-5, with D possibly being TRBD1 or TRBD2 (5 bases each). The CDR3 totals 15 residues. Germline lookup yields CDR1 SNHLY and CDR2 FYNNEI. Trimming pared 1 base from V and 1 base from J, leaving 10 bases between. CDR3 in amino acids: CASSEVGVSQETQYF. DNA for the CDR3: TGTGCCAGCAGTGAAGTGGGGGTCTCCCAAGAGACCCAGTACTTC. The full variable domain, with the rest looked up from reference TRBV2 and TRBJ2-5, is EPEVTQTPSHQVTQMGQEVILRCVPISNHLYFYWYRQILGQKVEFLVSFYNNEISEKSEIFDDQFSVERPDGSNFTLKIRSTKLEDSAMYFCASSEVGVSQETQYFGPGTRLLVL.

V is TRBV5-4 and J is TRBJ1-1; maybe TRBD1 (6 bases). The germline CDR1 and CDR2 sequences are SGHNT and YYREEE (reference sequence). The CDR3 has 17 residues. The V gene lost 3 bases and the J gene lost 3 bases, with 21 bases spanning the gap. This CDR3 is CASSSGARGPDDTEAFF. CDR3 in DNA: TGTGCCAGCAGCTCAGGGGCGCGGGGGCCAGACGACACTGAAGCTTTCTTT.

The J gene is TRBJ2-5, the V gene TRBV24-1; 8 bases line up with TRBD1. This CDR3 comprises 14 residues. CDR1 is KGHDR and CDR2 is SFDVKD in the germline V gene. With 3 bases clipped from V and 4 bases from J, the junction kept 3 bases outside the gene matches. CDR3 in DNA: TGTGCCACCAGTGATGCGACAGGGGTAGAGACCCAGTACTTC. It translates to CATSDATGVETQYF.